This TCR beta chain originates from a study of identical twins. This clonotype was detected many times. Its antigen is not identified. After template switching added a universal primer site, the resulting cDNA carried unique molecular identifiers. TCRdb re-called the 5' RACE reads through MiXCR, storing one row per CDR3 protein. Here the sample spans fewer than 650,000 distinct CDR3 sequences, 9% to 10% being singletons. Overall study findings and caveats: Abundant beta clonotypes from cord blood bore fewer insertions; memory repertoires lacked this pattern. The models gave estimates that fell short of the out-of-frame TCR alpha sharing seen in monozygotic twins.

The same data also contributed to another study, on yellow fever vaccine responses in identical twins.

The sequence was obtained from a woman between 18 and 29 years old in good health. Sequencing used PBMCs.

For the CDR3, the DNA is TGTGCCAGCAGTTTATCCCAGCCCCAGCATTTT. Translation gives CASSLSQPQHF. V and J are TRBV28 and TRBJ1-5; D gene unclear. Germline values: CDR1 MDHEN, CDR2 SYDVKM. V was pared by 1 base and J by 7 bases, with 2 bases between. CDR3 length equals 11 residues.